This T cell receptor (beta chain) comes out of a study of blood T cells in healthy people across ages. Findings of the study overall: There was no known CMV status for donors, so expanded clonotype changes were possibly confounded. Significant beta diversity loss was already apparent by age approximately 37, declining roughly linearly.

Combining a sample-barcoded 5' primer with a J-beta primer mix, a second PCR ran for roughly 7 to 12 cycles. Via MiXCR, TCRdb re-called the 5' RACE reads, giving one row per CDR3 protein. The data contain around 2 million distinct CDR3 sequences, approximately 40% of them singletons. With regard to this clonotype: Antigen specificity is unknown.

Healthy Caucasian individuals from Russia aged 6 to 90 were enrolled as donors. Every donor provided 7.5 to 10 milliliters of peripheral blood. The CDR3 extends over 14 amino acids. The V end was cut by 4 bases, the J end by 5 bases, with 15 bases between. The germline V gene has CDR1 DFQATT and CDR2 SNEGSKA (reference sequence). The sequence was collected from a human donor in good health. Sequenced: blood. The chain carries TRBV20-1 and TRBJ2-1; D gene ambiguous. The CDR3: CSANPGVGNNEQFF. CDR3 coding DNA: TGCAGTGCTAACCCCGGTGTGGGGAACAATGAGCAGTTCTTC.